A selection of T cell receptor beta chains follows, all from one sample in a study of CD8 T cells in ankylosing spondylitis. TCRdb re-called the 5' RACE reads through MiXCR, storing one row per CDR3 protein. The data contain 200,000 to 300,000 distinct CDR3 sequences, around 7.8% of them singletons. The sequenced material came from blood, either unsorted or a sorted T cell fraction (not recorded which). Source of these receptors: a male donor with ankylosing spondylitis or in good health (not recorded which). Each CDR3 is given with its conserved first and last residue. D genes are given only for firm matches. Rows give clone size only sometimes, using once, few, many, or a class for an expanded clone.

D gene	clone size	V gene	J gene	CDR3 protein	CDR3 DNA
-	many	TRBV7-2	TRBJ2-3	CASSLPSLDTQYF	TGTGCCAGCAGCTTACCTTCCCTGGATACGCAGTATTTT
-	many	TRBV29-1	TRBJ1-2	CSVEDLQLRGYGYTF	TGCAGCGTTGAAGATCTTCAGTTACGAGGCTATGGCTACACCTTC
-	many	TRBV4-2	TRBJ2-3	CASSQGSGRADTQYF	TGTGCCAGCAGCCAAGGGTCCGGTCGCGCAGATACGCAGTATTTT
-	-	TRBV5-1	TRBJ2-7	CASSQGPEMVHEQYF	TGCGCCAGCAGCCAGGGTCCAGAAATGGTCCACGAGCAGTACTTC
TRBD1	few	TRBV12-3/TRBV12-4	TRBJ1-6	CASLGQGADNSPLHF	TGTGCCAGCCTGGGACAGGGGGCCGATAATTCACCCCTCCACTTT
-	few	TRBV7-2	TRBJ2-1	CASSLEGFSYNEQFF	TGTGCCAGCAGCTTAGAGGGGTTTAGCTACAATGAGCAGTTCTTC
-	many	TRBV4-1	TRBJ2-1	CASSPLWGARDSEQFF	TGCGCCAGCAGCCCCTTATGGGGGGCGCGTGATTCTGAGCAGTTCTTC
-	many	TRBV19	TRBJ1-2	CASNRDTGGYTF	TGTGCCAGTAACCGGGACACTGGGGGCTACACCTTC
TRBD2	-	TRBV7-8	TRBJ2-1	CASSSGLAGAQPYNEQFF	TGTGCCAGCAGCTCCGGACTAGCGGGGGCCCAACCCTACAATGAGCAGTTCTTC
-	many	TRBV5-1	TRBJ2-3	CASSLSATDTQYF	TGCGCCAGCAGCTTGTCGGCCACAGATACGCAGTATTTT
-	few	TRBV7-2	TRBJ2-5	CASSLQRGDETQYF	TGTGCCAGCAGCTTACAGAGGGGCGACGAGACCCAGTACTTC
-	-	TRBV30	TRBJ1-2	CAWSVLGTGSVKGYTF	TGTGCCTGGAGTGTACTGGGCACAGGGAGTGTGAAAGGCTACACCTTC
-	many	TRBV3-1	TRBJ2-5	CASSQSTTQETQYF	TGTGCCAGCAGCCAAAGCACCACTCAAGAGACCCAGTACTTC
-	many	TRBV20-1	TRBJ2-4	CSASGLPKNIQYF	TGCAGTGCCTCGGGGCTACCCAAAAACATTCAGTACTTC
-	many	TRBV20-1	TRBJ2-7	CSAHRQASYEQYF	TGCAGTGCGCATCGACAGGCCTCCTACGAGCAGTACTTC
TRBD2	few	TRBV7-2	TRBJ2-7	CATKLWGGSGTYEQYF	TGTGCCACCAAACTATGGGGGGGGAGCGGAACCTACGAGCAGTACTTC
-	-	TRBV30	TRBJ1-5	CAWSRGGSNNQPQHF	TGTGCCTGGAGTCGAGGGGGATCGAACAATCAGCCCCAGCATTTT
TRBD1	many	TRBV3-1	TRBJ1-5	CASSRTTGNFEPQHF	TGTGCCAGCAGCCGTACGACAGGGAATTTTGAGCCCCAGCATTTT
-	many	TRBV2	TRBJ1-1	CASSEDVGTEAFF	TGTGCCAGCAGTGAGGACGTCGGAACTGAAGCTTTCTTT
-	many	TRBV7-2	TRBJ2-3	CASSLATDGTQYF	TGTGCCAGCAGCCTAGCGACAGACGGTACGCAGTATTTT
TRBD1	many	TRBV10-3	TRBJ2-7	CAISSGTGVLYEQYF	TGTGCCATCAGTTCCGGGACAGGGGTCCTTTACGAGCAGTACTTC
-	many	TRBV6-5	TRBJ2-3	CASSYGDSPDTQYF	TGTGCCAGCAGTTACGGTGACAGCCCCGATACGCAGTATTTT
TRBD1	many	TRBV5-1	TRBJ2-1	CASSPDRGDNEQFF	TGCGCCAGCAGCCCGGACAGGGGCGATAATGAGCAGTTCTTC
-	many	TRBV7-3	TRBJ1-1	CASSSGADEAFF	TGTGCCAGCAGCTCAGGGGCCGATGAAGCTTTCTTT
-	many	TRBV7-8	TRBJ1-1	CASSSGSVRGEAFF	TGTGCCAGCAGCTCAGGATCCGTACGGGGTGAAGCTTTCTTT
TRBD1	few	TRBV11-3	TRBJ2-5	CASSLRTGGETQYF	TGTGCCAGCAGCTTAAGGACAGGGGGGGAGACCCAGTACTTC
TRBD2	many	TRBV12-3/TRBV12-4	TRBJ2-2	CASSLPAAGGTTGELFF	TGTGCCAGCAGTTTACCGGCAGCGGGAGGTACTACCGGGGAGCTGTTTTTT
-	many	TRBV5-4	TRBJ1-5	CAFRSNRGNSNQPQHF	TGTGCCTTCCGGTCGAACCGGGGTAATAGCAATCAGCCCCAGCATTTT
-	many	TRBV7-6	TRBJ1-1	CASSLLEGTKDSEAFF	TGTGCCAGCAGCCTCCTAGAGGGGACTAAAGATTCTGAAGCTTTCTTT
TRBD1	many	TRBV3-1	TRBJ2-5	CASAGGTGLYQETQYF	TGTGCCAGTGCTGGAGGGACAGGGCTTTATCAAGAGACCCAGTACTTC
TRBD1	many	TRBV12-3/TRBV12-4	TRBJ1-6	CASSSWTGKNSPLHF	TGTGCCAGCAGTTCCTGGACAGGGAAAAATTCACCCCTCCACTTT
TRBD1	-	TRBV5-6	TRBJ2-2	CAMSPGTGGIGELFF	TGTGCCATGAGCCCCGGGACAGGGGGGATCGGGGAGCTGTTTTTT
-	many	TRBV20-1	TRBJ1-5	CSAKLQGSSNQPQHF	TGCAGTGCTAAACTACAGGGTTCTAGCAATCAGCCCCAGCATTTT
TRBD2	many	TRBV25-1	TRBJ2-1	CASSENGREDNEQFF	TGTGCCAGCAGTGAAAACGGGAGGGAAGACAATGAGCAGTTCTTC
-	many	TRBV6-2/TRBV6-3	TRBJ2-7	CATEEGDFDEQYF	TGTGCTACCGAGGAGGGGGATTTCGACGAGCAGTACTTC
TRBD1	many	TRBV2	TRBJ2-1	CASSYGQGYEQFF	TGTGCCAGCAGTTACGGACAGGGGTATGAGCAGTTCTTC
-	many	TRBV5-5	TRBJ1-2	CASSFLDETLRGYTF	TGTGCCAGCAGCTTTCTGGATGAGACTCTGCGTGGCTACACCTTC
-	many	TRBV4-1	TRBJ2-5	CASSSWERKETQYF	TGCGCCAGCAGCTCTTGGGAAAGGAAAGAGACCCAGTACTTC
-	many	TRBV20-1	TRBJ2-7	CSATPPSGPVEQYF	TGCAGTGCGACACCGCCCAGCGGGCCCGTCGAGCAGTACTTC
TRBD1	many	TRBV6-1	TRBJ1-2	CASRDTGTGNYGYTF	TGTGCCAGCAGGGACACCGGGACAGGGAACTATGGCTACACCTTC
TRBD1	many	TRBV2	TRBJ1-1	CASSDYRGLTEAFF	TGTGCCAGCAGTGATTACAGGGGATTAACTGAAGCTTTCTTT